This TCR beta chain is from a study of shared clonotypes between healthy human individuals. This clone has more than one count but fewer than ten. There are 16 residues in the CDR3. Germline CDR1 and CDR2: MNHEY and SVGAGI. With 0 bases clipped from V and 4 bases from J, the junction kept 6 bases outside the gene matches. It was at deep level that the assay was run. TCRdb's copy holds only in-frame clones and misses some; the assay was immunoSEQ multiplex PCR. This table has hundreds of thousands of clones, around 78% appearing once. The sequencing input was PBMCs. V gene TRBV6-5 combines with J gene TRBJ2-3; 8 nucleotides align to TRBD1. The receptor was isolated from a woman aged 40 to 55 in good health. Some clones in this sample may be carry-over from other donors' samples. The CDR3 protein is CASSYSAGGRSDTQYF. The CDR3 region has the DNA TGTGCCAGCAGTTACTCGGCAGGGGGCAGGTCAGATACGCAGTATTTT.